This T cell receptor beta chain appears in the sequencing data of a study of cytomegalovirus exposure and HLA in healthy donors listed by TCRdb under 2017. Notes on the research overall: An earlier analysis of roughly 500 of the donors reported roughly 300 Gb of sequence data and about 100 million unique TCR beta sequences from roughly 180 million T cells. In an earlier analysis of 587 of the donors, high-throughput TCR beta sequencing was used to judge whether each TCR beta V gene segment behaved as functional or pseudogenic. The number of donors typed differed by locus, with roughly 629-640 for A, B, C, DRB1 and DQB1, more than 500 for DQA1, 600 to 610 for DPA1, and some 450 for DPB1. Roughly five DR-DQ haplotypes were treated as single units for association and clustering because of strong linkage in the cohort. In the later analysis, no new phenotypic data were used to find candidate immune exposures; instead, reliance was placed on TCR beta sequences and their occurrence across donors. The study profiled the T cell repertoires of around 700 subjects by immunosequencing and related them to cytomegalovirus serostatus. The study combined high-throughput TCR immunosequencing, statistical association of individual TCRs with disease status, and machine learning to predict cytomegalovirus infection status. The genetic ancestry cluster associated with self-reported Caucasian donors included 70% to 85% of the roughly 410 genotyped donors. Along with the approximately 670-subject first cohort, a separate validation cohort of over 90 different subjects was used. About 330 gigabases of sequencing data and 70 million to 100 million unique TCR sequences made up an early release that covered over 550 HLA-typed donors. The study aimed to test whether signatures of past pathogen exposure could be identified by cataloging public T cell receptors. All discovery cohort repertoires had been generated using a single sequencing platform. A later analysis re-examined previously published TCR beta repertoires from 500 to 700 donors and added high-resolution HLA genotyping to investigate patterns of TCR occurrence. In a later genetic analysis, genome-wide SNP genotypes for about three fifths of the roughly 670 donors were used, and that subset was treated as a discovery cohort. Donor age, sex, ethnicity and CMV serostatus were compiled alongside the repertoire data. Class I and class II HLA loci were covered by the typing at four-digit resolution. Across approximately 400 genotyped donors of the cohort, an average of about 240,000 unique TCR beta nucleotide sequences per donor were sequenced, and roughly 20% of those sequences were non-productive. Findings and caveats that apply to the study as a whole: The classifier was reported to diagnose cytomegalovirus status with high specificity and sensitivity in both the original cohort and the validation cohort. The sequencing pipeline was judged likely to have produced a cluster of highly shared sequence variants as a technical artifact. While some public TCRs were present in many individuals, most TCR sequences turned up only very rarely across donors. Compared with the roughly 700-donor mean, donors in an Asian-associated ancestry cluster had fewer N-insertions in productive TCRs, according to a later genetic analysis. According to a later analysis, most CMV-associated TCR beta chains appeared to be HLA-restricted, and the HLA associations seemed to be driven largely by CMV exposure. Some 15 rarely observed V segments, including chromosome 9 orphons, were excluded from the earlier analysis of a few hundred of the donors because counts were too low. A later analysis found that HLA-associated TCR beta chains were more clonally expanded and had lower generation probabilities than equally common non-associated chains. Because HLA typing was missing for some donors at each locus, association tests included only the typed subset. Some IMGT-functional V segments, including TRBV6-2 and TRBV6-3, could not be told apart with the 87-base-pair reads, so those segments were excluded. Only TCR beta chains were sequenced in this cohort, and the absence of alpha or paired-chain data limited detectable features. In a later genetic analysis, a missense DCLRE1C variant was associated with V-gene and J-gene trimming of TCR beta chains, and the association was replicated in an independent cohort. In a later analysis, several top co-occurrence clusters were reported to appear linked to parvovirus B19, influenza, CMV and Epstein-Barr virus. In a later analysis, around 17,000 TCR beta sequences were associated with specific HLA alleles at a false discovery rate of 0.05. In the study, 150 to 200 TCR beta chains were listed as associated with cytomegalovirus. CMV serostatus was the only immune exposure information available for the cohort. Three of the identified cytomegalovirus-associated TCR beta chains were confirmed in vitro to be specific for cytomegalovirus antigens. Strong co-occurrence of HLA alleles, especially DR and DQ, made assigning TCR associations to individual alleles difficult. According to the authors, the approach could potentially be generalized to other disease states and immunological phenotypes. A further reported finding was that TCR beta sequences accurately predicted the HLA-A and HLA-B alleles for most subjects in the first cohort. Correlated functional status among segregating V segments might be attributable to linkage disequilibrium, but an unknown experimental factor could not be ruled out. In an earlier analysis of fewer than 700 of the donors, most TCR beta V segments appeared in productive rearrangements about 87% or about 30% of the time, broadly matching IMGT annotations. Sequencing depth was assumed to be roughly uniform across donors in the presence/absence analyses, though that assumption may not hold. According to a later analysis, TCR association rates differed among HLA loci, with DRB1 alleles showing the most associated TCRs and HLA-C alleles showing the fewest.

In total, roughly 670 healthy bone marrow donors made up the cohort. At the time of sampling, all cohort members were nominally healthy, though unrecorded immune exposures were likely present. The donor was CMV seropositive and belonged to the group of about 290 seropositive cohort members. A peripheral blood sample was provided by each donor, and peripheral blood mononuclear cells were used for TCR beta sequencing. The Qiagen DNeasy Blood Extraction Kit was used to extract genomic DNA from the blood cell samples. Library generation was performed with the immunoSEQ multiplex PCR assay. For the multiplex PCR, a mixture combining 60 forward primers for TCR Vbeta segments and 13 reverse primers for TCR Jbeta segments was used. The CDR3 region of rearranged TCR beta genes was amplified from genomic DNA by a multiplex PCR assay. On the Illumina HiSeq System, the amplified TCR beta libraries were sequenced as 87-base-pair reads. The authors' analysis ran thus. A later analysis tallied around 80 million unique TCR beta chains across the 610 or so repertoires, and about 12 million of those chains were shared by two or more donors. A nearest-neighbor algorithm error-corrected the raw reads and collapsed the reads into unique sequences, merging closely related sequences to remove PCR and sequencing errors. V, D and J gene segments were assigned by aligning CDR3 sequences to IMGT reference sequences. For a sequence to be retained, a match of at least six nucleotides was required to both a V gene segment and a J gene segment. Rearrangements were classified as productive when the CDR3 lacked stop codons and remained in frame with V and J, and all other rearrangements were classified as non-productive. Following IMGT convention, CDR3 was defined as the stretch from the second conserved V-encoded cysteine to the conserved J-encoded phenylalanine. Sequences without an unambiguous match to a single V gene segment were excluded from the earlier analysis of approximately 600 of the donors. An earlier analysis of approximately 590 of the donors called V segments functional above 56.7% productive rearrangements and segregating when the between-donor standard deviation exceeded 5%. A statistical classification framework was developed to diagnose cytomegalovirus status using the catalog of TCR beta chain sequences. V and J gene assignment, in a later analysis, came from comparing TCR nucleotide sequences with IMGT/GENE-DB human TR gene sequences. In a later analysis, CDR3 sequences and most-parsimonious VDJ recombination scenarios were assigned using the TCRdist pipeline. A later analysis defined each TCR beta chain by its CDR3 amino acid sequence plus V-gene family, and excluded reads lacking a unique V-gene family. A later analysis removed several hundred highly shared, low-generation-probability nucleotide sequences to deal with suspected cross-contamination and a sequencing artifact. A later analysis calculated a clonal expansion index for each public chain from normalized within-repertoire ranks of inferred template counts. A later analysis computed generation probabilities with a VDJ recombination model fitted to out-of-frame rearrangements, and checked the results against IGoR. Hypergeometric tests were used in a later analysis to score TCR-TCR, TCR-HLA and TCR-CMV co-occurrence, with a repertoire-size bias correction applied to the TCR pairs. To estimate false discovery rates, a later analysis permuted the HLA or CMV assignments 20 times. A later analysis grouped co-occurring TCRs with DBSCAN, adding TCRdist sequence similarity when clustering within HLA-allele-positive subsets. Co-occurrence clustering excluded repertoires with fewer than 30,000 or more than 120,000 public chains, plus five with anomalous nucleotide sharing. Held by TCRdb, this immuneACCESS table contains in-frame sequences only and omits some clones. Under half of the omission traces to an unresolved V gene where checked; the cause of the rest is unknown. The DNA was the basis for D and trimming; V, J and clone size are from that table. For this sample there are some 130,000 clones; 70% to 90% appear just once. Approximately 5.6% of the sample lies in the top ten.

Counted from cysteine to phenylalanine, this CDR3 has 16 amino acids. Only the CDR3 region is kept as DNA, spanning 48 bases read in frame from base 1. The germline V gene (reference sequence) specifies SGHNT as CDR1 and YYREEE as CDR2. Relative to germline, V is 4 bases shorter and J is 1 base shorter, with 15 bases between their ends. Notes on this clone: The antigen it binds to is not known. No base-level quality is on record; no much larger clone is a single base apart.

The V and J genes are TRBV5-4 and TRBJ1-3; no D gene can be assigned with confidence. The TCR comes from a woman aged 40 to 50 in good health and CMV-seropositive. Specimen: PBMCs. CDR3 loop: CASSGRGGPSGNTIYF. At the DNA level, the sequence is TGTGCCAGCAGCGGACGGGGTGGCCCGTCTGGAAACACCATATATTTT.